This T cell receptor (beta chain) emerged from a study of beta chain features in type 1 diabetes. General study findings and limits: In every one of the four CD4+ subsets, TCRB CDR3s were moderately but significantly shorter in Type 1 diabetes patients.

As concerns this clone: The antigen remains undetermined.

The study reverse transcribed the entire isolated RNA, so it sequenced expressed TCRB transcripts. Here immunoSEQ multiplex PCR was the method, and the copy in TCRdb shows in-frame clones only, minus some. The data show a few hundred thousand clones, over 9% seen once. CDR3 length: 15 amino acids. Trimming took 5 bases from V and 7 from J; bases not matched to a gene: 6. Germline CDR1 is SGHTA and CDR2 is FQGNSA. The receptor was derived from a man aged 30 to 39 with type 1 diabetes. What was sequenced was central memory CD4+ T cells from blood. The chain combines TRBV7-2 with TRBJ2-1, with 12 bases lining up with TRBD2. CDR3 sequence reads: CASSRGLAGRNEQFF. In DNA, the CDR3 is TGTGCCAGCAGCCGAGGACTAGCGGGAAGGAATGAGCAGTTCTTC.